These T cell receptor beta chains were read from a single sample in a study of blood T cell repertoires in COVID-19. Assay used: immunoSEQ multiplex PCR; TCRdb lists only in-frame clones, some missing. The sample carries around 67,000 clones, over 70% recorded once. Specimen: peripheral blood. The receptors originated from a middle-aged man with active COVID-19. The conserved cysteine and the conserved F or W are not part of the CDR3 here.

j_call | v_call | cdr3_aa
TRBJ2-2 | TRBV5-4 | ASSSPGLAGEAGELF
TRBJ1-1 | TRBV19 | ASSRRTGSTEAF
TRBJ1-2 | TRBV6-5 | ASSYSRTGGGYGYT
TRBJ2-5 | TRBV19 | ASSIGGRDQETQY
TRBJ1-2 | TRBV6-5 | ASSYGDRVYGYT
TRBJ2-7 | TRBV5-4 | ASTPSGPTYEQY
TRBJ1-1 | TRBV6-6 | ASRASGEYTEAF
TRBJ1-1 | TRBV10-2 | ASSETGGVSTEAF
TRBJ2-4 | TRBV3-1/TRBV3-2 | ASSQGLGGSAKNIQY
TRBJ1-6 | TRBV7-2 | ASSLRTGALNSPLH
TRBJ1-1 | TRBV6-2/TRBV6-3 | ASSYVTGGSTAF
TRBJ1-1 | TRBV14 | ASSQDSGVTEAF
TRBJ2-6 | TRBV9 | ASSDATGPGTGLSGANVLT
TRBJ2-5 | TRBV6-5 | ASSTGLRETQY
TRBJ2-1 | TRBV13 | ASSSRGTSSSYNEQF
TRBJ2-1 | TRBV5-1 | ASSRYPSLGAGASNEQF
TRBJ2-5 | TRBV6-2/TRBV6-3 | ASSHRGLEQY
TRBJ1-3 | TRBV9 | ASSVVAASGNTIY
TRBJ2-5 | TRBV9 | ASSVGIILTGFAAQETQY
TRBJ2-7 | TRBV6-1 | ASSEPRGDEQY
TRBJ2-1 | TRBV9 | ASSVGASHDNEQF
TRBJ1-1 | TRBV12-3/TRBV12-4 | ASSLSVNTEAF
TRBJ2-3 | TRBV5-4 | ASSLFDGGTSTDTQY
TRBJ2-2 | TRBV4-1 | ASSQESGNTGELF
TRBJ2-2 | TRBV28 | ASSIRLAGVAGELF
TRBJ1-1 | TRBV28 | ASSYERIGQETEAF
TRBJ2-3 | TRBV24-1 | ATRGTGSFTDTQY
TRBJ2-5 | TRBV30 | AWKPGLDQETQY
TRBJ2-7 | TRBV7-2 | ASSLGVYEQY
TRBJ2-3 | TRBV7-2 | ASSLGSAGDTQY
TRBJ2-5 | TRBV30 | AWSVQGGLAGRETQY
TRBJ1-5 | TRBV6-5 | ASRAQGTQPQH
TRBJ1-6 | TRBV30 | AWTAEQGRTIGSPLH
TRBJ1-4 | TRBV7-7 | ASSPNPTAGIEKLF
TRBJ1-1 | TRBV5-6 | ASSLGGTGGNTEAF
TRBJ1-6 | TRBV3-1/TRBV3-2 | ASSLGTGKSPLH
TRBJ1-3 | TRBV10-3 | ASRMDRGTRSGNTIY
TRBJ1-2 | TRBV28 | ASSLRGMGGYT
TRBJ2-2 | TRBV10-1 | ASSSGLANTGELF
TRBJ2-3 | TRBV27 | ASSLHGTRSTDTQY
TRBJ2-3 | TRBV27 | ASSSLLSRTDTQY
TRBJ2-7 | TRBV28 | ASRSPGSRLEQY
TRBJ1-5 | TRBV19 | ASSIDRDQPQH
TRBJ2-7 | TRBV27 | ASSFTGDLSYEQY
TRBJ2-7 | TRBV6-5 | ASSLSGSYEQY
TRBJ1-1 | TRBV6-5 | ANHRDVGMNTEAF
TRBJ2-7 | TRBV30 | AWSVEVEQY
TRBJ2-7 | TRBV27 | ASGRGELEQY
TRBJ1-2 | TRBV24-1 | ATSDFSGVGGYT
TRBJ2-7 | TRBV5-1 | ASSRAPSGSGDEQY
TRBJ2-1 | TRBV19 | ASSLTADMVEQF
TRBJ2-3 | TRBV2 | ASSEGRGTLYTQY
TRBJ2-7 | TRBV3-1/TRBV3-2 | ASSPNRYEQY